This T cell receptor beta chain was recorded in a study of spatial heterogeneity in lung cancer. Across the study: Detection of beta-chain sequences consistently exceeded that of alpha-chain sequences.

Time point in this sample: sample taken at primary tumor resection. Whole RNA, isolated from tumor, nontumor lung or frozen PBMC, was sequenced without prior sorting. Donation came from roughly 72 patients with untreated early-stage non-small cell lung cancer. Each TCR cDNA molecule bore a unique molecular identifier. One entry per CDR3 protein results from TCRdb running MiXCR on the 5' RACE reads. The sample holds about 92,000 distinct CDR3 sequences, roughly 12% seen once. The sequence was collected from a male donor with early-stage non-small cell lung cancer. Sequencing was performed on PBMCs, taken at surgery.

The CDR3 is CSVQGDRSYEQYF. CDR3 coding DNA: TGCAGCGTCCAAGGGGACAGATCCTACGAGCAGTACTTC. This chain joins TRBV29-1 and TRBJ2-7; TRBD1 agrees at 7 bases. The CDR3 sequence is 13 residues long. The J segment lost 1 base and the V segment lost 6 bases, leaving 6 bases of the junction unmatched. From germline, CDR1 is SQVTM and CDR2 ANQGSEA.